One and the same sample provided the 15 T cell receptor beta chains below, sequenced in a study of regulatory T cells in long-lasting Graves disease. HTBI primers from iRepertoire and Arm-PCR of CDR3 regions yielded the TCR beta libraries. Each CDR3 protein is one row after TCRdb ran MiXCR on the multiplex PCR reads. The sample lists roughly 420,000 distinct CDR3 sequences, around 15% seen once, with 17% in the top ten. Time point described: newly diagnosed GD, antithyroid drugs for less than 3 months. The authors made the TCR library using RNA they extracted from PBMCs. This sample was shared with a second study, whose subject was T cells in Graves' hyperthyroidism and ophthalmopathy.

The sample was peripheral blood mononuclear cells (PBMCs), taken at new diagnosis, from a patient treated with antithyroid drugs. The receptors were gathered from a woman aged 50 to 60 with Graves disease.

In its sample, this clonotype was seen a few times. This chain joins TRBV9 and TRBJ2-2; no firm D call. The CDR3 totals 13 residues. Germline assignment: CDR1 SGDLS and CDR2 YYNGEE. V dropped 1 base and J dropped 7 bases, with 8 bases sitting between them. The CDR3 reads CASSVPGNGELFF. CDR3 nucleotide sequence: TGTGCCAGCAGCGTACCTGGGAACGGGGAGCTGTTTTTT.

Many counts were recorded for this clonotype. V and J are TRBV6-2 or TRBV6-3 and TRBJ2-5; TRBD2 matches at 9 bases. The CDR3 is made up of 16 amino acids. V shed 5 bases, J shed 2 bases, and the junction held 9 bases outside the gene matches. Germline CDR1 is MNHEY and CDR2 is SVGEGT. CDR3 residues: CASSHPGLAGQETQYF. CDR3 DNA sequence: TGTGCCAGCAGTCACCCAGGGCTAGCGGGGCAAGAGACCCAGTACTTC.

This clonotype was recorded a few times. The chain links TRBV24-1 to TRBJ2-2; TRBD1 matches 10 bases. The ends lost 7 bases at V and 3 bases at J; junction bases unmatched: 10. Germline loops: CDR1 KGHDR, CDR2 SFDVKD. The CDR3 totals 17 residues. CDR3 sequence (DNA): TGTGCCACCAGCGACCAACTCGGACAGGGGGACACCGGGGAGCTGTTTTTT. It specifies CATSDQLGQGDTGELFF.

Regarding this clonotype: A much larger clone lies a single base off, so this may be a read error. The chain carries TRBV6-1 and TRBJ2-4; TRBD1 matches 9 bases. This CDR3 region has 14 residues. CDR1 is MNHNS and CDR2 is SASEGT in the germline V gene. The CDR3 sequence is CASSVQGAKTIQYF. The CDR3 DNA follows: TGTGCCAGCAGTGTACAGGGGGCCAAAACCATTCAGTACTTC.

The chain has TRBV5-1 and TRBJ1-1; 12 positions match TRBD1. Per the germline V gene, CDR1 is SGHRS and CDR2 is YFSETQ. Germline trimming cut 4 bases from V and 5 bases from J; bases unmatched to any gene: 12. This CDR3 spans 17 amino acids. The CDR3 DNA follows: TGCGCCAGCAGCGCCTCCGGGACAGGGGGCGTAAGAACTGAAGCTTTCTTT. It is translated as CASSASGTGGVRTEAFF. The full variable domain, in which reference TRBV5-1 and TRBJ1-1 provide the parts outside the CDR3, is KAGVTQTPRYLIKTRGQQVTLSCSPISGHRSVSWYQQTPGQGLQFLFEYFSETQRNKGNFPGRFSGRQFSNSRSEMNVSTLELGDSALYLCASSASGTGGVRTEAFFGQGTRLTVV.

This clonotype appeared many times. The J gene is TRBJ2-7, the V gene TRBV28, with 15 nucleotides matching TRBD2. This CDR3 is built from 19 residues. V lost 2 bases, J lost 3 bases, and 11 bases stayed unmatched. Germline V gene sequence: CDR1 MDHEN, CDR2 SYDVKM. The CDR3: CASSLIAFGLAGGNYEQYF. The CDR3 DNA follows: TGTGCCAGCAGTTTAATCGCTTTTGGACTAGCGGGAGGGAACTACGAGCAGTACTTC.

This clonotype was counted ten times or more. The V gene is TRBV19, the J gene TRBJ2-6; no reliable D call. Germline CDR1 LNHDA, CDR2 SQIVND (reference sequence). V was cut by 7 bases and J by 0 bases, with 10 bases left in between. CDR3 length: 15 amino acids. The CDR3 region has the DNA TGTGCCAGTATGCGGCGACACTCTGGGGCCAACGTCCTGACTTTC. It codes for CASMRRHSGANVLTF.

The CDR3 loop reads CASSYSGDEQFF. In DNA, the CDR3 is TGTGCCAGCAGTTACTCGGGGGATGAGCAGTTCTTC. This chain uses TRBV6-5 with TRBJ2-1; possibly TRBD1 or TRBD2 for D (5 bases each). The germline V and J ends were trimmed by 0 bases and 8 bases, with 5 bases remaining between them. Germline CDR1 MNHEY, CDR2 SVGAGI. This CDR3 spans 12 amino acids.

This clonotype was counted many times. The CDR3 here is CASSSQTGENTEAFF. The CDR3 DNA reads as TGCGCCAGCAGCTCCCAGACAGGGGAGAACACTGAAGCTTTCTTT. The genes are TRBV5-1 and TRBJ1-1, with 8 bases matching TRBD1. Looked up from germline, CDR1 is SGHRS and CDR2 is YFSETQ. The CDR3 consists of 15 residues. Losses at the gene ends were 3 bases for V and 1 base for J; bases not matched to a gene: 5. Filled out from reference TRBV5-1 and TRBJ1-1, the complete variable domain reads KAGVTQTPRYLIKTRGQQVTLSCSPISGHRSVSWYQQTPGQGLQFLFEYFSETQRNKGNFPGRFSGRQFSNSRSEMNVSTLELGDSALYLCASSSQTGENTEAFFGQGTRLTVV.

This clonotype showed up many times. This sequence joins TRBV11-2 and TRBJ2-3; D uncertain. CDR3 length: 15 amino acids. CDR1 and CDR2 from the germline V gene are SGHAT and FQNNGV. V gave up 2 bases and J gave up 2 bases, with 11 bases separating them. The CDR3 spells CASSLLGSHTDTQYF. The CDR3 DNA reads TGTGCCAGCAGCTTACTCGGCAGTCACACAGATACGCAGTATTTT.

There are many counts of this clonotype. The CDR3 region is CASIKEMSNQPQHF. DNA for the CDR3: TGTGCCAGCATAAAGGAAATGAGCAATCAGCCCCAGCATTTT. The chain couples TRBV2 to TRBJ1-5; D gene ambiguous. This CDR3 has 14 amino acids. V was cut by 7 bases and J by 1 base, with 11 bases left in between. The germline CDR1 and CDR2 sequences are SNHLY and FYNNEI.

The sample holds a few counts of this clonotype. The chain couples TRBV3-1 to TRBJ2-7; 8 positions match TRBD2. This CDR3 is built from 15 residues. With V trimmed by 3 bases and J by 9 bases, 13 bases remained unmatched. Germline values: CDR1 LGHDT, CDR2 YNNKEL (reference sequence). The CDR3 region has the DNA TGTGCCAGCAGCCAGGGAGCGGGAGCTATCAGGGGGCAGTACTTC. Its protein product is CASSQGAGAIRGQYF.

This clonotype has at least ten counts. The chain couples TRBV3-1 to TRBJ2-7; 13 positions agree with TRBD2. The CDR3 extends over 16 amino acids. V gave up 4 bases and J gave up 3 bases; unmatched junction bases: 6. From germline, CDR1 is LGHDT and CDR2 YNNKEL (reference sequence). CDR3 residues: CASSPTSGGTLYEQYF. CDR3 in DNA: TGTGCCAGCAGCCCGACTAGCGGGGGGACCCTCTACGAGCAGTACTTC.

Many counts were recorded for this clonotype. The rearrangement joins TRBV5-6 to TRBJ2-5; tentative D call: TRBD1 (6 bases). Germline CDR1 is SGHDT and CDR2 is YYEEEE. V lost 2 bases, J lost 5 bases, and 13 bases lay in between. This CDR3 region has 14 residues. The CDR3: CASSLVGGGETQYF. In DNA, the CDR3 is TGTGCCAGCAGCTTAGTTGGGGGCGGGGAGACCCAGTACTTC.

J is TRBJ2-5 and V is TRBV5-1, with D possibly being TRBD1 (6 bases). There are 13 residues in the CDR3. Trimming removed 5 bases at V and 4 bases at J, with 12 bases between. Germline CDR1 SGHRS, CDR2 YFSETQ. The CDR3 here is CASSWLGAETQYF. Here the CDR3 DNA reads TGCGCCAGCAGTTGGTTGGGGGCAGAGACCCAGTACTTC. Based on the CDR3 plus reference TRBV5-1 and TRBJ2-5, the full variable domain is KAGVTQTPRYLIKTRGQQVTLSCSPISGHRSVSWYQQTPGQGLQFLFEYFSETQRNKGNFPGRFSGRQFSNSRSEMNVSTLELGDSALYLCASSWLGAETQYFGPGTRLLVL.